This T cell receptor beta chain derives from a study of blood T cell repertoires in COVID-19. Some clones are missing from TCRdb's copy, which holds only in-frame ones; the method was immunoSEQ multiplex PCR. The sample lists 100,000 to 150,000 clones, roughly 84% occurring once. The sequence came from a man in his fifties or sixties with acute or convalescent COVID-19. The sample consisted of peripheral blood.

CDR3 sequence (DNA): TGTGCCAGCAATAGAAGGCAGGGAATCCACCAAGAGACCCAGTACTTC. Its protein is CASNRRQGIHQETQYF. The gene calls are TRBV28 and TRBJ2-5; tentatively, D is TRBD1 (5 bases). Per the germline V gene, CDR1 is MDHEN and CDR2 is SYDVKM. Trimming pared 7 bases from V and 0 bases from J, leaving 18 bases between. This CDR3 is built from 16 residues.